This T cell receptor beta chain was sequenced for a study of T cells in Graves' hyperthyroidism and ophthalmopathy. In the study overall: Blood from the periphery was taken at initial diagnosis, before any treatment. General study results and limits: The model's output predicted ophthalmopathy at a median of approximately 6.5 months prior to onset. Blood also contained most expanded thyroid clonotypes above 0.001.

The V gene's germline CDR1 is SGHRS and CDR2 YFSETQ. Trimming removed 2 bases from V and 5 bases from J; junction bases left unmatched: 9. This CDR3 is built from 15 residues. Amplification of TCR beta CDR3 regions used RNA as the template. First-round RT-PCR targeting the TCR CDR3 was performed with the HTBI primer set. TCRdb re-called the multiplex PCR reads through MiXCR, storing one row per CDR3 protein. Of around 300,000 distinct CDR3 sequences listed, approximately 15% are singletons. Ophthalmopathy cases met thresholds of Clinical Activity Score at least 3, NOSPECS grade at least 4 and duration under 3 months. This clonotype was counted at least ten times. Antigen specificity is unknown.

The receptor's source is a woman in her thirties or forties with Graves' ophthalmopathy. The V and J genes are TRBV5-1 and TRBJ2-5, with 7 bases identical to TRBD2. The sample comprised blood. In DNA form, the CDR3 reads TGCGCCAGCAGCTTACGAGGACGGGGGGAGGAGACCCAGTACTTC. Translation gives CASSLRGRGEETQYF.